This T cell receptor (beta chain) was found in a study of T cell responses to AZD1222 COVID-19 vaccine (dated by TCRdb to the early 2020s). With respect to the entire study: A total of over 230 trial participants underwent TCR sequencing, of whom some 200 had received two doses of AZD1222 and approximately 25 had received two doses of the MenACWY control vaccine. Trial participants were enrolled by age into 18-55, 56-69 and 70-plus year subgroups, with roughly 150, 30 and 60 TCR-sequenced participants respectively.

The CDR3 regions of human TCRbeta chains were analyzed by immunosequencing. Per the original workflow: Repertoire TCRs were checked for matches against a reference library of SARS-CoV-2-specific TCRs that had been generated using the MIRA antigen-specificity platform. Breadth was defined as the fraction of unique TCRs that were SARS-CoV-2-associated, and depth was defined as the fraction of total T cells that were SARS-CoV-2-associated. Using the MIRA data, every spike-specific TCR was mapped to the spike region that the TCR reacted to and assigned to either a CD4 or a CD8 class. Log10-transformed breadth and depth values were compared by one-way ANOVA with Sidak's multiple comparisons tests. The table was pulled from immuneACCESS by TCRdb, which kept in-frame rearrangements only. Such tables lose some clones; where checked, under half of the loss comes from unresolved V genes, and the rest has no known cause. V, J and clone size derive from that table, while D and trimming were established from the DNA sequence. The sample profile shows 120,000 to 150,000 clones; roughly nine tenths of them were found once. The top ten clonotypes cover under 2% of the sample.

The time point label, as the study defines it: about 28 days (+/-7) after the second vaccine dose. AZD1222 recipients whose second dose came at about 4 weeks and those whose second dose came at about 12 weeks were combined into one group, since spike-specific TCR depth and breadth did not differ between the two schedules. Samples from vaccinated people were obtained from the UK trials COV001 and COV002, which included a single-blind randomized controlled phase 2/3 trial of AZD1222 (ChAdOx1 nCoV-19) in healthy adults. Trial participant PBMC samples were collected at day 0 and day 28 after the second dose for TCRbeta chain sequencing. Worth noting for this clone: It has no known antigen specificity. No quality values exist for individual bases; no much larger clone is one base distant.

On the study overall, not on this receptor specifically: No day 14 peak-response samples were available, so repertoires were characterized only after the peak T cell response. In the small 56-69-year group, the increase in depth fell short of significance, most likely because of low power. The vaccine-associated CD4 TCRs covered the entire spike protein, and the dominant responses fell in regions 160-218 and 743-854. Only a handful of AZD1222 recipients were SARS-CoV-2 seropositive at baseline, limiting conclusions about previously exposed vaccinees. Nearly half of unique spike-specific TCRs reportedly recognized epitopes outside regions mutated in the B.1.351 and B.1.1.7 variants. After two AZD1222 doses, both the breadth and the depth of spike-specific TCRs were significantly higher than at day 0 and than in MenACWY recipients. Participants were mostly white British and included more females than males, and it was suggested by the authors that clonal diversity may have been underestimated.

The source material was peripheral blood, sampled 28 days after the second AZD1222 dose. The TCR sequence derives from an adult who received the AZD1222 COVID-19 vaccine.

The CDR3 protein sequence reads: CASSPTVGVYNEQFF. The DNA sequence is given as TGTGCCAGCAGCCCAACGGTTGGGGTTTACAATGAGCAGTTCTTC. This sequence uses TRBV7-7 and TRBJ2-1, with the D segment identity uncertain. Its CDR3 holds 15 amino acids, cysteine through phenylalanine. The CDR3 DNA has 45 bases and is translated from base 1. Taken from the germline V gene (reference sequence), the CDR1 and CDR2 loops are SSHAT and FNYEAQ. V is cut by 5 bases and J by 4 bases, and the space between the germline ends is 15 bases.